The 5 T cell receptor beta chains in this list originate from one sample, sequenced in a study of cytomegalovirus exposure and HLA in healthy donors. The PCR had 60 Vbeta and 13 Jbeta primers. Profiled with immunoSEQ multiplex PCR; TCRdb holds only in-frame clones, not every one. The data contain fewer than 150,000 clones, roughly three quarters of them seen just once; the ten biggest clones take up roughly 3.1%. Input material: PBMCs. The receptors were gathered from a man aged 30 to 45 in good health and CMV-seronegative.

This clone was observed a single time. The J gene is TRBJ2-3, the V gene TRBV13; a possible D gene is TRBD2 (5 bases). The CDR3 has 12 residues. V was cut by 3 bases and J by 4 bases, with 5 bases left in between. CDR1 and CDR2 (germline): PRHDT, FYEKMQ (reference sequence). CDR3 loop: CASSLEADTQYF. As DNA, the CDR3 is TGTGCCAGCAGCTTGGAGGCAGATACGCAGTATTTT. The full variable domain, rest sourced from reference TRBV13 and TRBJ2-3, is AAGVIQSPRHLIKEKRETATLKCYPIPRHDTVYWYQQGPGQDPQFLISFYEKMQSDKGSIPDRFSAQQFSDYHSELNMSSLELGDSALYFCASSLEADTQYFGPGTRLTVL.

This rearrangement joins TRBV27 to TRBJ2-5; no clear D gene. Germline CDR1 reads MNHEY; CDR2 reads SMNVEV (reference sequence). The CDR3 sequence is 14 residues long. The germline V and J ends were trimmed by 2 bases and 2 bases, with 9 bases remaining between them. The CDR3 protein is CASSLRNRQETQYF. CDR3 nucleotide sequence: TGTGCCAGCAGTTTACGGAACAGACAAGAGACCCAGTACTTC.

This clone was seen only once. This chain joins TRBV9 and TRBJ1-1; D is perhaps TRBD1 (5 bases). V was pared by 5 bases and J by 0 bases, with 17 bases between. The CDR3 length is 16 residues. In germline, CDR1 is SGDLS, CDR2 YYNGEE. This CDR3 is CASRARQPQMNTEAFF. In DNA, the CDR3 is TGTGCCAGCAGAGCCCGACAGCCACAAATGAACACTGAAGCTTTCTTT.

This clone occurred many times. This chain uses TRBV11-2 with TRBJ2-1; TRBD2 might be the D (5 bases). This CDR3 region has 15 residues. Germline V gene data show CDR1 as SGHAT and CDR2 as FQNNGV. V was pared by 3 bases and J by 3 bases, with 12 bases between. For the CDR3, the DNA is TGTGCCAGCAGCTTCGCTCCTAGCAGCTACAATGAGCAGTTCTTC. It encodes CASSFAPSSYNEQFF.

In DNA form, the CDR3 reads TGTGCCAGCCTATGGGGGGGTACCCAGCATTTT. Amino acids: CASLWGGTQHF. The V and J genes are TRBV28 and TRBJ1-5; a possible D gene is TRBD1 (5 bases). Germline assignment: CDR1 MDHEN and CDR2 SYDVKM. CDR3 length: 11 amino acids. Trimming left V 8 bases short and J 11 bases short, with 13 bases between.